The TCR beta chain under discussion was sequenced for a study of OX40 agonist ivuxolimab in advanced cancers. Study details: Prior anti-PD-1, anti-PD-L1 or anti-CTLA-4 therapy was allowed; around 40% had some.

Points from the study as a whole: Certain nonresponders likewise exhibited a low normalized T-cell clonal expansion.

The sampling schedule covered blood at baseline, cycle 4 day 1, and cycle 7 day 1. The CDR3 is made up of 17 amino acids. The V segment lost 4 bases and the J segment 0 bases; nucleotides outside the gene matches: 4. Germline V lookup: CDR1 SGHNT, CDR2 YYREEE (reference sequence). Details on this clone: The antigen is not known.

Profiling relied on immunoSEQ multiplex PCR, and the TCRdb table lists in-frame clones only, not all of them. The sample holds roughly 79,000 clones, roughly four fifths seen once. Material: CD4+ or CD8+ T cells sorted from blood, obtained in a trial of the OX40 agonist ivuxolimab. The chain uses TRBV5-4 and TRBJ1-4; 12 bases fit TRBD1. The receptor was derived from an adult with an advanced solid tumor such as melanoma, head and neck, liver or kidney cancer. In DNA form, the CDR3 reads TGTGCCAGCAGCGCGGGACAGGGGGCCCCAACTAATGAAAAACTGTTTTTT. Encoded protein: CASSAGQGAPTNEKLFF.